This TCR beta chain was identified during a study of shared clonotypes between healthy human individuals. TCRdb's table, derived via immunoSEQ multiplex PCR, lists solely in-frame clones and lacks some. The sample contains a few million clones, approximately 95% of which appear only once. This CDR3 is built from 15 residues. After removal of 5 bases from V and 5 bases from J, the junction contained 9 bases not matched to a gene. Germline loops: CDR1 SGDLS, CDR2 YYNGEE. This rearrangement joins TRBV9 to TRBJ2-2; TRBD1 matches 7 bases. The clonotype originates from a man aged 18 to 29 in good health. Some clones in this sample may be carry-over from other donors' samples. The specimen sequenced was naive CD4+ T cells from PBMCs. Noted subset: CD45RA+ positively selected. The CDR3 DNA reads TGTGCCAGCAGTAATACAGGGGTTGAGACCGGGGAGCTGTTTTTT. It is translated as CASSNTGVETGELFF.